This is a list of T cell receptor beta chains from one sample in a study of OX40 agonist ivuxolimab in advanced cancers. The protocol was immunoSEQ multiplex PCR, while the TCRdb copy is restricted to in-frame clones and leaves out a portion. The table has tens of thousands of clones, more than 70% seen once. The sequencing used CD4+ or CD8+ T cells sorted from blood, collected in a trial of the OX40 agonist ivuxolimab. The source is an adult with an advanced solid tumor such as melanoma, head and neck, liver or kidney cancer. CDR3s include the opening cysteine and the closing phenylalanine or tryptophan.

V gene: TRBV10-2
CDR3 protein: CASSEWGLDSPPPGETQYF

V gene: TRBV12-5
CDR3 protein: CASGFAEDEQYF

V gene: TRBV11-2
CDR3 protein: CASSLGPKTQYF

V gene: TRBV10-2
CDR3 protein: CASRVTSASYEQYF

V gene: TRBV7-9
CDR3 protein: CASSPLAGVAYEQYF

V gene: TRBV13
CDR3 protein: CASSPRDRVATDTQYF

V gene: TRBV6-1
CDR3 protein: CASSAHSGRPLYNEQFF

V gene: TRBV14
CDR3 protein: CASSQASMGTEAFF

V gene: TRBV27
CDR3 protein: CASSPRGWQGEETQYF

V gene: TRBV9
CDR3 protein: CASSVATGSTDTQYF

V gene: TRBV7-9
CDR3 protein: CASSLELGGSYNEQFF

V gene: TRBV11-2
CDR3 protein: CASSLDDRENQPQHF

V gene: TRBV13
CDR3 protein: CASSLKTSGVTSTDTQYF